A single T cell receptor beta chain is shown here with its context. The antigen remains undetermined. A read error may account for a junction end that differs from germline. CDR3 length: 15 residues. Per germline, CDR1 SGHRS and CDR2 YFSETQ. This sample is part of a study of cytomegalovirus exposure and HLA in healthy donors. Study findings and constraints: The study recorded about 160 TCR beta chains that were cytomegalovirus-associated.

The PCR ran on 60 Vbeta and 13 Jbeta primers. Method: immunoSEQ multiplex PCR; TCRdb's copy keeps in-frame clones and lacks some. The table includes 120,000 to 150,000 clones, around 75% detected once. The chain has TRBV5-1 and TRBJ2-1; 9 bases match TRBD2. This receptor was taken from a man in his sixties in good health and CMV-seronegative. Source material: PBMCs. In nucleotides, the CDR3 is TGCGCCAGCAGCTTGGAAGCGGGAGGATACAGTGAGCAGTTCTTC. It specifies CASSLEAGGYSEQFF.